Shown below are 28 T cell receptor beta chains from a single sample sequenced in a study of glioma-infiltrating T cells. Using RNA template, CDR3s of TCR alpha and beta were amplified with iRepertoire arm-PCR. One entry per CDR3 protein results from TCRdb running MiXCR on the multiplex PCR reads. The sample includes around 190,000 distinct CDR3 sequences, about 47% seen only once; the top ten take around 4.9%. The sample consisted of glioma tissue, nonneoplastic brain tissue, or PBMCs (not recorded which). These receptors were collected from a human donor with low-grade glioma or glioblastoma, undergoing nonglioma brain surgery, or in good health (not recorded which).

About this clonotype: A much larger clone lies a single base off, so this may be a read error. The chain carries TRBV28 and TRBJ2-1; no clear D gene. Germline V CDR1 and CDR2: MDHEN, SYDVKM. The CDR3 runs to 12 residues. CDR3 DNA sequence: TGTTGGAGAACTAAGGACGACAATGAGCAGTTCTTC. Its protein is CWRTKDDNEQFF.

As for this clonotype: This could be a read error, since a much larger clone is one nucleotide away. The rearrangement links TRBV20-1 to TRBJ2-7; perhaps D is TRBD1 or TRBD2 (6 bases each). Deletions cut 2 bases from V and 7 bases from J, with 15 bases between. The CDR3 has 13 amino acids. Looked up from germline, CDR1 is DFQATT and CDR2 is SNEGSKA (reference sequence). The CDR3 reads CSARPTQGREQYF. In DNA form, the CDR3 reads TGCAGTGCTAGACCGACCCAGGGGAGGGAGCAGTACTTC.

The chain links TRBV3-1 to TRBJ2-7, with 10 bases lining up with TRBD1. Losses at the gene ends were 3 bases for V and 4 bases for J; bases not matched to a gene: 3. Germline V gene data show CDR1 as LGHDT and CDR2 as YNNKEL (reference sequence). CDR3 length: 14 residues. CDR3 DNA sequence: TGTGCCAGCAGCCATCGGGACAGGGGTTACGAGCAGTACTTC. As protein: CASSHRDRGYEQYF.

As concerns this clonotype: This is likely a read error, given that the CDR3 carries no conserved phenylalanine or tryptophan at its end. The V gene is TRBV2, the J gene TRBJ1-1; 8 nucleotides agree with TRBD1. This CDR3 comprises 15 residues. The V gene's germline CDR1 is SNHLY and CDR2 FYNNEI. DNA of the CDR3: TGTGCTAGCAGTCCCTCCAGGGGGCGAAACACTGAAGCTTTCTCT. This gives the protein CASSPSRGRNTEAFS.

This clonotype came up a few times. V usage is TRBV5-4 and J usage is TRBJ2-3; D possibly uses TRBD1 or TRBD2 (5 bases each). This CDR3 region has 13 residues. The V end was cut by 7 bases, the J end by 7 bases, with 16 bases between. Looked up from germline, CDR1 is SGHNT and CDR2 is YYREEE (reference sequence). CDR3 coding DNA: TGTGCCAGCTACCGAGAGGGGCGGAATACGCAGTATTTT. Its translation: CASYREGRNTQYF.

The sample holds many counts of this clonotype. In DNA form, the CDR3 reads TGTGCCAGCAGTTCAAATCGTGGGGGCACAGATACGCAGTATTTT. Protein: CASSSNRGGTDTQYF. The rearrangement uses TRBV28 and TRBJ2-3; no firm D call. CDR1 and CDR2 from the germline V gene are MDHEN and SYDVKM. V was clipped by 4 bases and J by 1 base, with 12 bases between them. CDR3 length: 15 amino acids.

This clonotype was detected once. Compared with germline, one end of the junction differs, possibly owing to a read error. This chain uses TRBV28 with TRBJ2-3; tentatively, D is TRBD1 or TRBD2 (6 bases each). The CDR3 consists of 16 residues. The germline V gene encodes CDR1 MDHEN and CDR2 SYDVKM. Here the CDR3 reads CASSLSWRDNTNTQYF. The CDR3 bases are TGTGCCAGCAGTTTATCGTGGAGGGACAACACAAATACGCAGTATTTT.

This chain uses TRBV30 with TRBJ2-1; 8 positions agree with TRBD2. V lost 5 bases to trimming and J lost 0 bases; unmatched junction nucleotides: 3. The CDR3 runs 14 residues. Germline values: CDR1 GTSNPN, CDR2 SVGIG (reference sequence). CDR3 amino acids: CAWASGSSYNEQFF. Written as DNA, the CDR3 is TGTGCCTGGGCAAGCGGGAGCTCCTACAATGAGCAGTTCTTC.

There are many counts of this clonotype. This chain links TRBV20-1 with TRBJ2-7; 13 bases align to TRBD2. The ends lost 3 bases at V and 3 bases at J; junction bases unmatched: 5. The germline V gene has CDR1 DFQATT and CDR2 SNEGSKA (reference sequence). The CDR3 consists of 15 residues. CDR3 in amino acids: CSASLGLAGFYEQYF. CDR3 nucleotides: TGCAGTGCTAGTCTGGGACTAGCGGGGTTCTACGAGCAGTACTTC.

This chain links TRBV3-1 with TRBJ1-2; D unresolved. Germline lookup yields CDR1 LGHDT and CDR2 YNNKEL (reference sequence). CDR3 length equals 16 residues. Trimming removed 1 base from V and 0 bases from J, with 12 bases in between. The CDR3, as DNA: TGTGCCAGCAGCCAAGCACAGATACTAACTAACTATGGCTACACCTTC. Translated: CASSQAQILTNYGYTF.

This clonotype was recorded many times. This chain's CDR3 is CSARAQTGGTSYEQYF. In DNA, the CDR3 is TGCAGTGCTAGGGCGCAAACGGGAGGGACCTCCTACGAGCAGTACTTC. The gene calls are TRBV20-1 and TRBJ2-7, with 8 positions matching TRBD2. This CDR3 is 16 amino acids long. V dropped 3 bases and J dropped 0; count of bases not matched to a gene: 10. The germline CDR1 and CDR2 sequences are DFQATT and SNEGSKA (reference sequence).

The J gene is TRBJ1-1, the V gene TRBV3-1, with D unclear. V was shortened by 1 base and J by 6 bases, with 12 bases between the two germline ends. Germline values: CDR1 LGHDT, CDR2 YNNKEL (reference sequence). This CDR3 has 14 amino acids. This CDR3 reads CASSQVDRASEAFF. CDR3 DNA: TGTGCCAGCAGCCAAGTTGATAGGGCTTCTGAAGCTTTCTTT.

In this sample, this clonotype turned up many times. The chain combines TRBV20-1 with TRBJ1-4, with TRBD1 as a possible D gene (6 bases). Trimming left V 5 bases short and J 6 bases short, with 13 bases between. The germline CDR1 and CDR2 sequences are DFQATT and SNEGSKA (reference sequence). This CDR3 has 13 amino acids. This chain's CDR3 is CSAPGAGDEKLFF. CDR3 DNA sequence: TGCAGTGCTCCCGGCGCAGGGGATGAAAAACTGTTTTTT.

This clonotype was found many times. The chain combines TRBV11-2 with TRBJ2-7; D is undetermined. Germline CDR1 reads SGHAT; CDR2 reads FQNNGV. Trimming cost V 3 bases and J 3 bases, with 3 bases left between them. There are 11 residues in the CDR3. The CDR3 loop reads CASSLNYEQYF. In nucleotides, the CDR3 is TGTGCCAGCAGCTTGAACTACGAGCAGTACTTC.

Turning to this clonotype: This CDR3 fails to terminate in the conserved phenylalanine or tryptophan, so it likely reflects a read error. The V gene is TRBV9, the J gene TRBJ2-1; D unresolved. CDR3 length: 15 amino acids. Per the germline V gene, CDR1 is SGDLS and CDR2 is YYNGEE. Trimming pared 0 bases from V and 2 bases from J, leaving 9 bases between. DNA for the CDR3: TGTGCCAGCAGCGTAGCTGCGAGCCCCTACAATGAGCAGTTCTTA. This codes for CASSVAASPYNEQFL.

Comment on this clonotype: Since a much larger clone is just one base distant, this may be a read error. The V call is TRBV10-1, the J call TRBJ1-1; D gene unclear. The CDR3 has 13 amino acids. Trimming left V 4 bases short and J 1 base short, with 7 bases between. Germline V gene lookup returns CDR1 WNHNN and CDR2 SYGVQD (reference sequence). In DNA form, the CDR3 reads TGCGCCAGCAGTGCATTCCAGAACACTGAAGCTTTCTTT. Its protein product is CASSAFQNTEAFF.

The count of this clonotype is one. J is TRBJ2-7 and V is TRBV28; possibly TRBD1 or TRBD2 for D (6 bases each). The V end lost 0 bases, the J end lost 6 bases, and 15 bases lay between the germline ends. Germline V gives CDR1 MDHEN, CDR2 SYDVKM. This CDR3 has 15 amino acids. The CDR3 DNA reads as TGTGCCAGCAGTTTATGGGAGGGGGTGAGCACCGAGCAGTACTTC. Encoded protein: CASSLWEGVSTEQYF.

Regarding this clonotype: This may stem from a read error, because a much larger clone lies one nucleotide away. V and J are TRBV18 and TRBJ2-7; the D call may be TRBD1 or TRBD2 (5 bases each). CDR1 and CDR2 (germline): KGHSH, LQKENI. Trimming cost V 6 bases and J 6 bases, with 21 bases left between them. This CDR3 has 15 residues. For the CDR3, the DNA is TGTGCCAGCTCGTCCGGGGCACCGGACCACTCCGAGCAGTACTTC. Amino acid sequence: CASSSGAPDHSEQYF.

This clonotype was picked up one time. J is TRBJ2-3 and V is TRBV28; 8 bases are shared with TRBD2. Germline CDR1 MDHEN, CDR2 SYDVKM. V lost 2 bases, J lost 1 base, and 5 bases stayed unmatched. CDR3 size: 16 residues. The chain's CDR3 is CASSLPTTSGTDTQYF. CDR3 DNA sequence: TGTGCCAGCAGTTTACCCACGACTAGCGGCACAGATACGCAGTATTTT.

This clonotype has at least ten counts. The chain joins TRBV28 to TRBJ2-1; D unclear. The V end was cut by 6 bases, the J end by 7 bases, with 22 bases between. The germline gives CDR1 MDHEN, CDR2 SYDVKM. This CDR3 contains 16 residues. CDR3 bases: TGTGCCAGCAGCCCAACCGCGGACCAGATGTCGAATGAGCAGTTCTTC. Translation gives CASSPTADQMSNEQFF.

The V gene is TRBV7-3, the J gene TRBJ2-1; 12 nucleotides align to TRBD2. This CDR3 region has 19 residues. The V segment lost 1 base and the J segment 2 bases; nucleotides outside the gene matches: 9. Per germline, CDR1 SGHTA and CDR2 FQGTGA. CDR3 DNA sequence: TGTGCCAGCAGCTTAAGGCGACTAGCGGGAGCGGGGCCCTACAATGAGCAGTTCTTC. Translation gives CASSLRRLAGAGPYNEQFF.

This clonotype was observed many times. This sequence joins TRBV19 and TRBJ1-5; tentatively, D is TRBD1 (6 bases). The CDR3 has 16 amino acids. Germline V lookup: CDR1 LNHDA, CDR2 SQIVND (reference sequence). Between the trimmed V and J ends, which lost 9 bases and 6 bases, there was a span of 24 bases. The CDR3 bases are TGTGCCAGCAACCATCTAAACAGGGAGGACCGTCAGCCCCAGCATTTT. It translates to CASNHLNREDRQPQHF.

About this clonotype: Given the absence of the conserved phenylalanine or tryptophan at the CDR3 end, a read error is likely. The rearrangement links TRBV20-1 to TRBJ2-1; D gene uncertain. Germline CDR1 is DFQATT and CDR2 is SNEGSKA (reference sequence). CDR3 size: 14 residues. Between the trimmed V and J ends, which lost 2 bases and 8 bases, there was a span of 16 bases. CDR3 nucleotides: TGCAGTGCTAGAAAAGAACGTGCAAGGTATGAGCAGTTCCTC. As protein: CSARKERARYEQFL.

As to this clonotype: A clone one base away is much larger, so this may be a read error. In nucleotides, the CDR3 is TGTGCCAGTAGTAAACTTAGACAGAGCGAAGCTTCCTTT. Protein product: CASSKLRQSEASF. The rearrangement joins TRBV19 to TRBJ1-1; TRBD1 might be the D (5 bases). This CDR3 region has 13 residues. In germline, CDR1 is LNHDA, CDR2 SQIVND (reference sequence). The full variable domain, with the rest looked up from reference TRBV19 and TRBJ1-1, is DGGITQSPKYLFRKEGQNVTLSCEQNLNHDAMYWYRQDPGQGLRLIYYSQIVNDFQKGDIAEGYSVSREKKESFPLTVTSAQKNPTAFYLCASSKLRQSEASFGQGTRLTVV.

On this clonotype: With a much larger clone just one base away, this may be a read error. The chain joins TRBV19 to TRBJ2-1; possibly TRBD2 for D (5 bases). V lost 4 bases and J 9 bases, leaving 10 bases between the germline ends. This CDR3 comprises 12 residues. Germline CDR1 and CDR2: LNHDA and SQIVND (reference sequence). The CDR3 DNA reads TGTGCCAGTAGTAACCGAGGGTGTGAGCAGTTCTTC. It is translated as CASSNRGCEQFF.

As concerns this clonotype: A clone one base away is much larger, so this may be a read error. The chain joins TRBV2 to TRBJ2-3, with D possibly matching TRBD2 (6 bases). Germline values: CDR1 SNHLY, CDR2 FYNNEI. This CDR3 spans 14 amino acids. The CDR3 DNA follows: TGTACCAGCAGTTTTACTAGCACGCCAGATACGCAGTATTTT. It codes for CTSSFTSTPDTQYF.

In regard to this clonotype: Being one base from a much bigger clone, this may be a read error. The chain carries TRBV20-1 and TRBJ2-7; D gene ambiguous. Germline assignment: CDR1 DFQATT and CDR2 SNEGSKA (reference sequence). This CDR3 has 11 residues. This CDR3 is CSPRLSYEQYF. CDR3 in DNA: TGCAGTCCTAGGCTAAGTTACGAGCAGTACTTC.

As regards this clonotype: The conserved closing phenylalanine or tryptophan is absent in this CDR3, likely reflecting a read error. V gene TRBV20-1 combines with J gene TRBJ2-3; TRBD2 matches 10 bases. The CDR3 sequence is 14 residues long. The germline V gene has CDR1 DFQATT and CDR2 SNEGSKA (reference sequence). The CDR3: CSVEALAGVNTQYL. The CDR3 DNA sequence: TGCAGCGTTGAAGCCCTAGCGGGAGTTAATACGCAGTATCTT.